This entry is about one T cell receptor (beta chain). The trim removed 4 bases at V and 6 bases at J, leaving 6 bases unmatched. The germline V gene encodes CDR1 SEHNR and CDR2 FQNEAQ (reference sequence). This CDR3 is built from 16 residues. Seattle cases were enrolled at active infection and followed longitudinally. This specimen comes from a study of blood T cell repertoires in COVID-19. About the study: From the United States, Italy and Spain came samples of acute and convalescent COVID-19. In each case, the material was cDNA or gDNA derived from T cells, B-cell-depleted T cells, or PBMCs.

TCRdb's table, derived via immunoSEQ multiplex PCR, lists solely in-frame clones and lacks some. The sample contains around 260,000 clones, approximately 90% of which appear only once. Sequenced material: peripheral blood. The chain carries TRBV7-9 and TRBJ2-1, with TRBD2 identical over 13 bases. The receptor comes from a woman aged 30 to 39 with COVID-19, enrolled during active disease. The CDR3 DNA reads TGTGCCAGCAGCTACGGACTAGCGGGAGACAGCAATGAGCAGTTCTTC. Translating gives CASSYGLAGDSNEQFF.